The sequence of this T cell receptor beta chain was determined in a study of T cells in Graves' hyperthyroidism and ophthalmopathy. This clonotype was counted ten times or more. Antigen: not known. Notes on the study in general: Model output signaled ophthalmopathy a median 6.5 months ahead of onset. A model of 13 V-J pairs discriminated ophthalmopathy from stable hyperthyroidism. Researchers found most expanded thyroid clonotypes above 0.001 in blood as well.

Using RNA transcripts as the source, TCR beta CDR3 regions were amplified. First-round RT-PCR targeting the TCR CDR3 was performed with the HTBI primer set. TCRdb reprocessed the multiplex PCR reads with MiXCR, giving one entry per CDR3 protein. Of approximately 610,000 distinct CDR3 sequences in the sample, roughly 14% were seen once. The receptor was isolated from a woman in her 40s with Graves' ophthalmopathy. Source material: blood.

The CDR3, as DNA: TGTGCCAGCTCGACCAGGGACAGCACAGATACGCAGTATTTT. This translates into CASSTRDSTDTQYF. The rearrangement joins TRBV7-3 to TRBJ2-3; D is perhaps TRBD1 or TRBD2 (5 bases each). The CDR3 is 14 amino acids. Trimming shortened V by 8 bases and J by 0 bases, and 12 bases separated the two germline ends. Germline V lookup: CDR1 SGHTA, CDR2 FQGTGA.